This TCR beta chain emerged from a study of blood T cell repertoires in COVID-19. On the study more broadly: The United States, Italy and Spain supplied acute and convalescent COVID-19 samples. Sample material is recorded as cDNA or gDNA derived from T cells, B-cell-depleted T cells, or PBMCs.

The CDR3 is made up of 14 amino acids. Germline CDR1 reads SGHAT; CDR2 reads FQNNGV. Trimming removed 1 base at V and 5 bases at J, with 11 bases between. Assay used: immunoSEQ multiplex PCR; TCRdb lists only in-frame clones, some missing. Seen here are about 210,000 clones, over 80% observed once, and the top ten hold about a tenth. Living in about two dozen US areas, the participants were between roughly 18 and 89 years of age. Membership in each cohort depended on participant-reported clinical history. The J gene is TRBJ1-1, the V gene TRBV11-2; D ambiguous. The sample consisted of PBMCs or T cells enriched from blood (not recorded which). The source of this sequence is a man younger than 35 with acute COVID-19. In nucleotides, the CDR3 is TGTGCCAGCAGCTTAGGGAGTCGACGTACTGAAGCTTTCTTT. Amino acid sequence: CASSLGSRRTEAFF.